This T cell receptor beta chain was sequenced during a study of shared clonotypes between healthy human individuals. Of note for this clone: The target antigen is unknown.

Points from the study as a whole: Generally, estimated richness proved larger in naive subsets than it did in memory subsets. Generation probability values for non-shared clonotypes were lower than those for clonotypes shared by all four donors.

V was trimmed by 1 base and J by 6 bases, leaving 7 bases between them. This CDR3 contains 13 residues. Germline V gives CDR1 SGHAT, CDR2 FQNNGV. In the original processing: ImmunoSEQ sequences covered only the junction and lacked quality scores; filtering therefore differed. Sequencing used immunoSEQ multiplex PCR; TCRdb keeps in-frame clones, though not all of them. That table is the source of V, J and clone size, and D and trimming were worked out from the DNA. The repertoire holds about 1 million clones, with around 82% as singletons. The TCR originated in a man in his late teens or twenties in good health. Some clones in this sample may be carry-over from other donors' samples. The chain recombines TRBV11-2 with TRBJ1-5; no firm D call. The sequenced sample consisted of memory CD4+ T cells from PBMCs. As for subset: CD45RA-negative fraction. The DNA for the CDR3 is TGTGCCAGCAGCTTAGGTGGGATTCAGCCCCAGCATTTT. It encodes CASSLGGIQPQHF. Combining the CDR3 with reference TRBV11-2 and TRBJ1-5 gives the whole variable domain EAGVAQSPRYKIIEKRQSVAFWCNPISGHATLYWYQQILGQGPKLLIQFQNNGVVDDSQLPKDRFSAERLKGVDSTLKIQPAKLEDSAVYLCASSLGGIQPQHFGDGTRLSIL.